A single sample gave rise to the 15 T cell receptor beta chains below, sequenced in a study of T cell responses to AZD1222 COVID-19 vaccine. Data came from immunoSEQ multiplex PCR; TCRdb stores just in-frame clones and leaves some out. The repertoire holds about 73,000 clones, about 88% seen once, with 7.5% to 10% in the top ten. This specimen consisted of peripheral blood, obtained 28 days after the second AZD1222 dose. The receptors shown here come from an adult who received the AZD1222 COVID-19 vaccine.

V is TRBV18 and J is TRBJ2-7, with 12 bases aligning to TRBD1. V was clipped by 4 bases and J by 4 bases; unmatched bases: 2. Germline V gives CDR1 KGHSH, CDR2 LQKENI. The CDR3 runs to 14 residues. The CDR3 coding sequence is TGTGCCAGCTCACGGGGACAGGGGGCTTACGAGCAGTACTTC. Translating it yields CASSRGQGAYEQYF. The entire variable domain, with the rest obtained from reference TRBV18 and TRBJ2-7, is as follows: NAGVMQNPRHLVRRRGQEARLRCSPMKGHSHVYWYRQLPEEGLKFMVYLQKENIIDESGMPKERFSAEFPKEGPSILRIQQVVRGDSAAYFCASSRGQGAYEQYFGPGTRLTVT.

The chain couples TRBV7-9 to TRBJ2-6; D is tentatively TRBD1 or TRBD2 (5 bases each). V gave up 4 bases and J gave up 3 bases, with 13 bases separating them. The CDR3 spans 16 residues. Germline lookup yields CDR1 SEHNR and CDR2 FQNEAQ (reference sequence). CDR3 amino acids: CASSSPVGVGANVLTF. CDR3 nucleotide sequence: TGTGCCAGCAGCTCCCCGGTGGGGGTTGGGGCCAACGTCCTGACTTTC.

The chain recombines TRBV27 with TRBJ1-1; D unclear. CDR1 is MNHEY and CDR2 is SMNVEV in the germline V gene (reference sequence). This CDR3 spans 14 amino acids. Trimming stripped 4 bases from V and 0 bases from J, with 9 bases between. CDR3 protein: CASSSRLVNTEAFF. CDR3 bases: TGTGCCAGCAGTTCTAGGCTCGTGAACACTGAAGCTTTCTTT.

The CDR3 DNA reads as TGCAGCGTGACAGGGTCAGATGGGGAAAAACTGTTTTTT. This codes for CSVTGSDGEKLFF. V and J are TRBV29-1 and TRBJ1-4; TRBD1 agrees at 7 bases. The germline CDR1 and CDR2 sequences are SQVTM and ANQGSEA. CDR3 length: 13 residues. V lost 6 bases and J lost 8; bases outside the gene matches: 9.

This chain uses TRBV7-2 with TRBJ2-3; 8 bases align to TRBD1. Germline CDR1 and CDR2: SGHTA and FQGNSA. Trimming cost V 5 bases and J 3 bases; bases outside gene matches: 4. The CDR3 has 14 amino acids. CDR3 sequence: CASSPGQGTDTQYF. CDR3 DNA sequence: TGTGCCAGCAGCCCCGGACAGGGAACAGATACGCAGTATTTT.

V gene TRBV27 combines with J gene TRBJ2-1; TRBD2 matches 8 bases. CDR3 length equals 15 residues. J was trimmed by 1 base and V by 5 bases; bases with no gene match: 4. Germline V gene lookup returns CDR1 MNHEY and CDR2 SMNVEV (reference sequence). As DNA, the CDR3 is TGTGCCAGCAGTCGGACTAGCAGTTCCTACAATGAGCAGTTCTTC. Its translation: CASSRTSSSYNEQFF.

A single count supports this clone. This chain uses TRBV6-2 or TRBV6-3 with TRBJ2-2; D call uncertain. The CDR3 has 13 residues. Germline assignment: CDR1 MNHEY and CDR2 SVGEGT. The V end was cut by 2 bases, the J end by 0 bases, with 1 base between. The CDR3 region has the DNA TGTGCCAGCAGTTACCCGAACACCGGGGAGCTGTTTTTT. It is translated as CASSYPNTGELFF.

The chain links TRBV5-1 to TRBJ1-1; 8 bases line up with TRBD1. Germline assignment: CDR1 SGHRS and CDR2 YFSETQ. The CDR3 consists of 15 residues. V dropped 4 bases and J dropped 6; count of bases not matched to a gene: 11. The CDR3 DNA follows: TGCGCCAGCAGCCCTTTGACAGGGGTGTTGGCTGAAGCTTTCTTT. It codes for CASSPLTGVLAEAFF. Full variable domain (outside the CDR3, taken from reference TRBV5-1 and TRBJ1-1): KAGVTQTPRYLIKTRGQQVTLSCSPISGHRSVSWYQQTPGQGLQFLFEYFSETQRNKGNFPGRFSGRQFSNSRSEMNVSTLELGDSALYLCASSPLTGVLAEAFFGQGTRLTVV.

This clone has a handful of counts. This chain joins TRBV2 and TRBJ2-5, with a tentative D call TRBD1 (8 bases). The germline V gene encodes CDR1 SNHLY and CDR2 FYNNEI. The CDR3 is made up of 15 amino acids. V gave up 8 bases and J gave up 2 bases, with 18 bases separating them. The CDR3 reads CASLSGQGGQETQYF. The CDR3 DNA reads TGTGCCAGCCTTTCCGGACAGGGAGGGCAAGAGACCCAGTACTTC.

This clone was observed once. The chain employs TRBV5-1 and TRBJ2-3; D unresolved. The germline V gene encodes CDR1 SGHRS and CDR2 YFSETQ. V was shortened by 3 bases and J by 2 bases, with 16 bases between the two germline ends. CDR3 length equals 16 residues. The CDR3 region has the DNA TGCGCCAGCAGCTCCACACCCTTCCCTATCACAGATACGCAGTATTTT. Its translation is CASSSTPFPITDTQYF.

The rearrangement joins TRBV6-6 to TRBJ1-1; D is perhaps TRBD1 (5 bases). This CDR3 has 14 amino acids. The germline V gene has CDR1 MNHNY and CDR2 SVGAGI (reference sequence). V was clipped by 4 bases and J by 1 base, with 10 bases between them. The chain's CDR3 is CASSFAGWNTEAFF. In DNA form, the CDR3 reads TGTGCCAGCAGTTTTGCAGGGTGGAACACTGAAGCTTTCTTT.

V usage is TRBV6-6 and J usage is TRBJ2-2; 12 bases match TRBD1. The CDR3 runs 14 residues. The V and J ends lost 6 bases and 6 bases, in that order; junction bases with no gene match: 2. Per germline, CDR1 MNHNY and CDR2 SVGAGI (reference sequence). CDR3 loop: CASRGQGASGELFF. The CDR3 DNA is TGTGCCAGCAGGGGACAGGGGGCGTCCGGGGAGCTGTTTTTT.

CDR3 nucleotides: TGTGCCAGCAGCTTGGGGGGCGGTAATTCACCCCTCCACTTT. Its translation is CASSLGGGNSPLHF. The V and J genes are TRBV5-4 and TRBJ1-6, with D tentatively TRBD1 (5 bases). Germline assignment: CDR1 SGHNT and CDR2 YYREEE (reference sequence). CDR3 size: 14 residues. Trimming pared 0 bases from V and 6 bases from J, leaving 7 bases between.

The chain uses TRBV23-1 and TRBJ2-7; the D is unclear. TRBV23-1 is placed among ORFs of uncertain function. Trimming cost V 2 bases and J 0 bases, with 11 bases left between them. The CDR3 length is 15 residues. This chain's CDR3 is CASSQGPFPSYEQYV. CDR3 bases: TGCGCCAGCAGTCAAGGGCCATTCCCCTCCTACGAGCAGTACGTC.

V and J are TRBV3-1 (or the pseudogene TRBV3-2) and TRBJ1-1; D call uncertain. V lost 4 bases and J 2 bases, leaving 11 bases between the germline ends. This CDR3 has 14 amino acids. Germline loops: CDR1 LGHDT, CDR2 YNNKEL (reference sequence). The CDR3 region is CASSRVGGNTEAFF. DNA for the CDR3: TGTGCCAGCAGCCGGGTGGGTGGTAACACTGAAGCTTTCTTT.